This TCR beta chain was identified in a study of blood T cell repertoires in COVID-19. Study details: T cells, B-cell-depleted T cells, or PBMCs provided the cDNA or gDNA that served as material.

Per the germline V gene, CDR1 is SGHKS and CDR2 is YYEKEE (reference sequence). This CDR3 contains 18 residues. The ends were cut back, 7 bases at V and 0 bases at J, with 20 bases in the middle. Per the authors' pipeline: Researchers report that nucleated cell counts were estimated from reference gene primer amplification. Some clones are missing from TCRdb's copy, which holds only in-frame ones; the method was immunoSEQ multiplex PCR. V and J calls plus clone size are reproduced from that table; the DNA served to infer D and trimming. Of 150,000 to 200,000 clones in the sample, around 80% were seen once.

Specimen: peripheral blood. The chain has TRBV5-5 and TRBJ1-6, with D maybe TRBD1 (5 bases). This sequence originates from a woman of 80 years or more with acute or convalescent COVID-19. CDR3 loop: CASRDGTPGSSYNSPLHF. As DNA, the CDR3 is TGTGCCAGCCGAGACGGGACTCCCGGGAGCTCCTATAATTCACCCCTCCACTTT.